This T cell receptor (beta chain) was sequenced for a study of TIL therapy for anti-PD-1-resistant metastatic lung cancer. Study overall: Tumors carried a median 1.5 non-synonymous mutations per megabase.

This was the immunoSEQ v3 assay. Each library reached some 2 million read pairs, or roughly 5-6 million at deep level. Measured with immunoSEQ multiplex PCR; TCRdb has only the in-frame clones, and not every one. The sample holds more than 20,000 clones, roughly 69% seen once. Study-level results: This highly selected cohort may not generalize to typical lung cancer patients. TIL cultures after expansion showed higher clonality and lower diversity than baseline tumor (median 6% vs 31%).

With regard to this clone: Its antigen is currently unknown.

Stated time point: pre-treatment sample, taken before nivolumab and TIL therapy. The tumor samples were excised metastases, mostly pleural nodules or supraclavicular lymph nodes. The input for sequencing was tumor tissue, taken at baseline. This clonotype was sampled from a woman between 25 and 80 years old with non-small cell lung cancer.

The CDR3 nucleotides are TGTGCCAGTAGCCATATACCTCCGGACAGGGGATTCGAGGATGAGCAGTTCTTC. Protein product: CASSHIPPDRGFEDEQFF. The chain combines TRBV19 with TRBJ2-1; 9 nucleotides align to TRBD1. The CDR3 runs 18 residues. V trimming: 6 bases; J trimming: 8 bases; junction bases outside the gene matches: 20. CDR1 is LNHDA and CDR2 is SQIVND in the germline V gene (reference sequence). Full variable domain (remainder filled in from reference TRBV19 and TRBJ2-1): DGGITQSPKYLFRKEGQNVTLSCEQNLNHDAMYWYRQDPGQGLRLIYYSQIVNDFQKGDIAEGYSVSREKKESFPLTVTSAQKNPTAFYLCASSHIPPDRGFEDEQFFGPGTRLTVL.